This is a list of T cell receptor beta chains from one sample in a study of blood T cell repertoires in COVID-19. Sequenced by immunoSEQ multiplex PCR; TCRdb stores in-frame clones only, minus some. The repertoire holds approximately 150,000 clones, with over 70% as singletons. Sequenced input: PBMCs or T cells enriched from blood (not recorded which). These receptors were taken from a man aged 60-69 years who had recovered from COVID-19. Both conserved end residues are trimmed from each CDR3. Fields, in order: CDR3 protein, D gene, clone size, V gene. A D gene is named only where the DNA matches it firmly. Size is stated for part of the rows, as once, few or many counts, or as a class when the clone is expanded.

cdr3_aa: ASSLKGQGVEREDYEQY; d_call: -; clone_size: -; v_call: TRBV28
cdr3_aa: ASTLAGAYNEQF; d_call: TRBD2; clone_size: -; v_call: TRBV19
cdr3_aa: SVAPFGRATTDTQY; d_call: TRBD2; clone_size: -; v_call: TRBV29-1
cdr3_aa: ASSPPVLHEQY; d_call: -; clone_size: -; v_call: TRBV28
cdr3_aa: ATSSLARDTQY; d_call: -; clone_size: -; v_call: TRBV15
cdr3_aa: ASSPPTRGNTIY; d_call: -; clone_size: -; v_call: TRBV18
cdr3_aa: ASSWGRTQPQH; d_call: -; clone_size: -; v_call: TRBV27
cdr3_aa: ASTAGGLGYSYNEQF; d_call: TRBD2; clone_size: -; v_call: TRBV10-2
cdr3_aa: ASSLGAGGPGTYEQY; d_call: TRBD2; clone_size: few; v_call: TRBV7-6
cdr3_aa: ATSRERLSSYNSPLH; d_call: -; clone_size: -; v_call: TRBV15
cdr3_aa: ASSLSTALGEAF; d_call: -; clone_size: -; v_call: TRBV5-1
cdr3_aa: SARVPNTLH; d_call: -; clone_size: -; v_call: TRBV20-1
cdr3_aa: ATSSREMNTEAF; d_call: -; clone_size: -; v_call: TRBV15
cdr3_aa: SGVTPTEAF; d_call: -; clone_size: few; v_call: TRBV20-1
cdr3_aa: ASRGTGTGTEAF; d_call: TRBD1; clone_size: many; v_call: TRBV2
cdr3_aa: ASSPTTVPETQY; d_call: -; clone_size: -; v_call: TRBV18
cdr3_aa: ASSEARSAGGYT; d_call: -; clone_size: -; v_call: TRBV2
cdr3_aa: ASSKGQTSKKGKETQY; d_call: -; clone_size: -; v_call: TRBV21-1
cdr3_aa: ASANTLGGTDTQY; d_call: -; clone_size: -; v_call: TRBV27
cdr3_aa: ASSIPLAGGEQF; d_call: TRBD2; clone_size: -; v_call: TRBV19
cdr3_aa: ASMRLANTGELF; d_call: -; clone_size: -; v_call: TRBV9
cdr3_aa: ASSPLGTQDLYEQY; d_call: -; clone_size: -; v_call: TRBV28
cdr3_aa: ASSQAEFSAF; d_call: -; clone_size: -; v_call: TRBV3-1/TRBV3-2
cdr3_aa: ASTPRGGVATGELF; d_call: -; clone_size: -; v_call: TRBV11-2
cdr3_aa: ATRAGGGTNEQF; d_call: TRBD2; clone_size: -; v_call: TRBV24-1
cdr3_aa: ASSILGGPYNEQF; d_call: -; clone_size: -; v_call: TRBV7-3
cdr3_aa: ATSDFSYGYT; d_call: -; clone_size: few; v_call: TRBV24-1
cdr3_aa: ASSPGHGQETQY; d_call: -; clone_size: -; v_call: TRBV5-1
cdr3_aa: ASSPVGQGNIGELF; d_call: -; clone_size: -; v_call: TRBV4-1
cdr3_aa: ASSQERESFYEQY; d_call: -; clone_size: -; v_call: TRBV4-2
cdr3_aa: ASSESSTYNSPLH; d_call: -; clone_size: few; v_call: TRBV25-1
cdr3_aa: ASSVGAANEKLF; d_call: -; clone_size: -; v_call: TRBV9
cdr3_aa: ASSLKVSSGGFTDTQY; d_call: TRBD2; clone_size: -; v_call: TRBV7-3
cdr3_aa: ASSPRQAGEKLF; d_call: -; clone_size: -; v_call: TRBV18
cdr3_aa: ASSQVSRNNSPLH; d_call: -; clone_size: -; v_call: TRBV4-1
cdr3_aa: ATSRETGTGIPQAF; d_call: TRBD1; clone_size: few; v_call: TRBV15
cdr3_aa: ASSLISQGLGAGELF; d_call: -; clone_size: -; v_call: TRBV6-6
cdr3_aa: ASSVSSGHYTEAF; d_call: -; clone_size: -; v_call: TRBV9
cdr3_aa: ASSFLVDQPQH; d_call: -; clone_size: -; v_call: TRBV7-8
cdr3_aa: ASSTSLEQF; d_call: -; clone_size: -; v_call: TRBV27
cdr3_aa: ASSFEALEAF; d_call: -; clone_size: few; v_call: TRBV11-1
cdr3_aa: AWIIGHGEAF; d_call: -; clone_size: -; v_call: TRBV30
cdr3_aa: ASSTGTGNTGELF; d_call: TRBD1; clone_size: -; v_call: TRBV5-4
cdr3_aa: ASSLAGSSYNEQF; d_call: -; clone_size: -; v_call: TRBV5-5
cdr3_aa: ASSRGGSLPYEQY; d_call: -; clone_size: -; v_call: TRBV7-9
cdr3_aa: ASSEGGAQPQH; d_call: -; clone_size: -; v_call: TRBV6-1
cdr3_aa: ASSPRTGGLDYGYT; d_call: TRBD1; clone_size: -; v_call: TRBV18
cdr3_aa: ASSTGQGRTGNTIY; d_call: TRBD1; clone_size: -; v_call: TRBV5-4
cdr3_aa: SPNRGYEQY; d_call: TRBD1; clone_size: -; v_call: TRBV29-1
cdr3_aa: ASTRTSGADTQY; d_call: TRBD2; clone_size: once; v_call: TRBV11-2
cdr3_aa: ASSRQGSTNEKLF; d_call: TRBD1; clone_size: -; v_call: TRBV5-5
cdr3_aa: ASSLLVPRGELF; d_call: -; clone_size: -; v_call: TRBV28
cdr3_aa: ASSSQGDTEAF; d_call: TRBD1; clone_size: -; v_call: TRBV9